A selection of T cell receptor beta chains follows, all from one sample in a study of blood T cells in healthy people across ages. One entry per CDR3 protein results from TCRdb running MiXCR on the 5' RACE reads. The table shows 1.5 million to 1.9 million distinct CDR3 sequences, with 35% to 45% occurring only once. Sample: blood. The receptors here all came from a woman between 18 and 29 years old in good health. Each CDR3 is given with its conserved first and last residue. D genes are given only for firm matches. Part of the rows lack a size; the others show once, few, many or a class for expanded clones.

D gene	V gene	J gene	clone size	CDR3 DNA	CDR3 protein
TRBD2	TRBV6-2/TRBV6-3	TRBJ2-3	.	TGTGCCAGCAGTCCACGCTTTAAGCGGGGGGAAAGCACAGCTACGCAGTATTTT	CASSPRFKRGESTATQYF
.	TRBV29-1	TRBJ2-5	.	TGCAGCGTTGAGGCTCAGGGCTGGGCCCAGTACTTC	CSVEAQGWAQYF
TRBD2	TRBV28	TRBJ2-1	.	TGTGCCAGCAGTCGTAGCGGGTGGTTCTACAATGAGCAGTTCTTC	CASSRSGWFYNEQFF
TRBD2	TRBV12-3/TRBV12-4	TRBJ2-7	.	TGTGCCAGCAGTTTGGGAGCGGGGGTTACCTACGAGCAGTACTTC	CASSLGAGVTYEQYF
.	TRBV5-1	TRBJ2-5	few	TGCGCCAGCAGCTTGGATACTGCACGAGAGACCCAGTACTTC	CASSLDTARETQYF
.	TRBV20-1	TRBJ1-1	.	TGCAGTGCTAGAGATGTAGGGAGGTCTCGGACTGAAGCTTTCTTT	CSARDVGRSRTEAFF
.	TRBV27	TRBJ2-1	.	TGTGCCAGCAGTTTAACCCCTGAGGTAATGTACAATGAGCAGTTCTTC	CASSLTPEVMYNEQFF
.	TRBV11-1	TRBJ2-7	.	TGTGCCAGCAGTATCGACAGGACCTCCTACGAGCAGTACTTC	CASSIDRTSYEQYF
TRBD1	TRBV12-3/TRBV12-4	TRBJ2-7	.	TGTGCCAGCACCGCGACAGGGTTGTTTTACAATGAGCAGTACTTC	CASTATGLFYNEQYF
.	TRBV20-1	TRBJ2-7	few	TGCAGTGCTAGTCCGTACACCTCCTACGAGCAGTACTTC	CSASPYTSYEQYF
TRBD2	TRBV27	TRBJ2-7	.	TGTGCCAGCAGTTTATCGATCGGGGGGGCCTCCGAGCAGTACTTC	CASSLSIGGASEQYF
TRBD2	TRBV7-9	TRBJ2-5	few	TGTGCCAGCAGCTCTGGACTAGCGGGCCTCCAAGAGACCCAGTACTTC	CASSSGLAGLQETQYF
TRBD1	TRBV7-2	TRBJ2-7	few	TGTGCCAGCAGTAGGGGGCAGTCTCACTACGAGCAGTACTTC	CASSRGQSHYEQYF
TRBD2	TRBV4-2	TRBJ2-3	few	TGTGCCAGCAGCCACCCTAGCGGGAGGAACACAGATACGCAGTATTTT	CASSHPSGRNTDTQYF
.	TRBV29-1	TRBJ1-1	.	TGCAGCGTCAGTTTTAGGGGGGGGAACACTGAAGCTTTCTTT	CSVSFRGGNTEAFF
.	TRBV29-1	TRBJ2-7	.	TGCAGCGTTGCAGGGATTAGGCACGCCGAGCAGTACTTC	CSVAGIRHAEQYF
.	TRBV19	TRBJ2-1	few	TGTGCCAGTAGTACCAGGGACTACAATGAGCAGTTCTTC	CASSTRDYNEQFF
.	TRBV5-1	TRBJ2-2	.	TGCGCCAGCAGCTTGAACACCCACACCGGGGAGCTGTTTTTT	CASSLNTHTGELFF
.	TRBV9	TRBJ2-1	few	TGTGCCAGCAGCCGCGAGGGCGGGGGCTTTTACAATGAGCAGTTCTTC	CASSREGGGFYNEQFF
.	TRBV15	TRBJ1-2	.	TGTGCCACCAGCAGAGATCCCGGGAGCTATGGCTACACCTTC	CATSRDPGSYGYTF
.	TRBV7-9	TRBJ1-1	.	TGTGCCAGCAGCTTATGGGTCGCTGAAGCTTTCTTT	CASSLWVAEAFF
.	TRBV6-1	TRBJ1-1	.	TGTGCCAGCAGTGAACCGAGACAGAGCAGGATTGAAGCTTTCTTT	CASSEPRQSRIEAFF
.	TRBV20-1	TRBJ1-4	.	TGCAGTGCTCCCTTTGGGCTCGATGAAAAACTGTTTTTT	CSAPFGLDEKLFF
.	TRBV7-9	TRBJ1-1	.	TGTGCCAGCAGAAGACAGACCATGAACACTGAAGCTTTCTTT	CASRRQTMNTEAFF
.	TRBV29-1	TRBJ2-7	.	TGCAGCGGTGTAGTAGCGGATAGCTCCTACGAGCAGTACTTC	CSGVVADSSYEQYF
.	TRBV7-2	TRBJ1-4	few	TGTGCCAGCAGCTTAGAATTGGGAGAAAAACTGTTTTTT	CASSLELGEKLFF
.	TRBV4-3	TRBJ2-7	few	TGCGCCAGCAGCCAAGAATACAGGAGCTCCTACGAGCAGTACTTC	CASSQEYRSSYEQYF
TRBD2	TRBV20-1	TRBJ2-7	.	TGCAGTGCTGGGACTAGACGGTCCGAGCAGTACTTC	CSAGTRRSEQYF
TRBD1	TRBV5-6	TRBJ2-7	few	TGTGCCAGCAGCTTGGGGACAGGGGGAAATGAGGACGAGCAGTACTTC	CASSLGTGGNEDEQYF
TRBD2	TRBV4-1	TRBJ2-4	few	TGCGCCAGCAGCCACTACCAGCCGGGACTAGCGGCAGGGCAGGCTAGGAACATTCAGTACTTC	CASSHYQPGLAAGQARNIQYF
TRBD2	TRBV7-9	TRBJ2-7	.	TGTGCCAGACGGACCGGGACTAGCGCCAATGAGCAGTACTTC	CARRTGTSANEQYF
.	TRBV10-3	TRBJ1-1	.	TGTGCCACCTTCAGAGACACTGAAGCTTTCTTT	CATFRDTEAFF
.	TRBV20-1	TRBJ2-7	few	TGCAGTGCTAGAGATTGGGACAAGCACTACGAGCAGTACTTC	CSARDWDKHYEQYF
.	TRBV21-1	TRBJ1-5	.	TGTGCCAGCCTTCGGGGGCGACTTGGCAATCAGCCCCAGCATTTT	CASLRGRLGNQPQHF
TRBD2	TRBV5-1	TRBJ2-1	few	TGCGCCAGCAGCCCCGGGACTAGCGGGGGCTCAGGGGAGCAGTTCTTC	CASSPGTSGGSGEQFF
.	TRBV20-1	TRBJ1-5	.	TGCAGTGCTACAGGGGATAGCAATCAGCCCCAGCATTTT	CSATGDSNQPQHF
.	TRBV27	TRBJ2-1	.	TGTGCCAGCAGTGACAGGCACTACAATGAGCAGTTCTTC	CASSDRHYNEQFF
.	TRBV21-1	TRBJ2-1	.	TGTGCCAGCAGCACATATTTTAACAGGGGGCAGTACAATGAGCAGTTCTTC	CASSTYFNRGQYNEQFF
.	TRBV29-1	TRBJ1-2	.	TGCAGCGTTAGATGGGGGTCCTATGGCTACACCTTC	CSVRWGSYGYTF
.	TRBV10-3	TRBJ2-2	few	TGTGCCATCAAGTTGGGGGGGCACACCGGGGAGCTGTTTTTT	CAIKLGGHTGELFF
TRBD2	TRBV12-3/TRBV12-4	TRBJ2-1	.	TGTGCCAGCAGTGCTACTAGCGGGAGGGGCTCCTACAATGAGCAGTTCTTC	CASSATSGRGSYNEQFF
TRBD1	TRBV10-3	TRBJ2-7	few	TGTGCCATCAGTGAGAGTGCGGGACAGGGTGTCAACGAGCAGTACTTC	CAISESAGQGVNEQYF
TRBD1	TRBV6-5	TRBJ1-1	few	TGTGCCAGCAGTTACTCGGACAGGGGATCCATGAACACTGAAGCTTTCTTT	CASSYSDRGSMNTEAFF
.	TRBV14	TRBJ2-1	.	TGTGCCAGCAGCCAAGAATTGGGTCTAGTGTCCTACAATGAGCAGTTCTTC	CASSQELGLVSYNEQFF
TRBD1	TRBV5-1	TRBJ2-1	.	TGCGCCAGCGGAGGACAGGAAAGCTCCTACAATGAGCAGTTCTTC	CASGGQESSYNEQFF
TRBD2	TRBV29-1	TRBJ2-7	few	TGCAGCGTGACTAGCGGGAGAAACGGCGAGCAGTACTTC	CSVTSGRNGEQYF
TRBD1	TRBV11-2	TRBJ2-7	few	TGTGCCAGCAGCTTACTCGGGGACAGGGGTTACGAGCAGTACTTC	CASSLLGDRGYEQYF